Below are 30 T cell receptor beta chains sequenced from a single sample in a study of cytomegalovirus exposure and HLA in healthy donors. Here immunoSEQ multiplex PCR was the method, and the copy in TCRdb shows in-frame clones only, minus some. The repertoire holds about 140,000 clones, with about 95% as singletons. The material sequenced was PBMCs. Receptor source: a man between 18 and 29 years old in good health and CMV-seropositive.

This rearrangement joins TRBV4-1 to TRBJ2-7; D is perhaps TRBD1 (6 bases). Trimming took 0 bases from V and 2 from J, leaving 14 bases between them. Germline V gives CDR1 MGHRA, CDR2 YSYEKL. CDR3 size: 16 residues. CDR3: CASSQDESGVAYEQYF. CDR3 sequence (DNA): TGCGCCAGCAGCCAAGACGAGTCAGGGGTCGCCTACGAGCAGTACTTC.

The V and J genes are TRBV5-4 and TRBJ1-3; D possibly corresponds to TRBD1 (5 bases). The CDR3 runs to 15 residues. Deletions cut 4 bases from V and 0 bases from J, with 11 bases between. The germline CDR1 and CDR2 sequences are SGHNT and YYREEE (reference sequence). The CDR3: CASSLDSISGNTIYF. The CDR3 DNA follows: TGTGCCAGCAGCCTCGACAGTATCTCTGGAAACACCATATATTTT. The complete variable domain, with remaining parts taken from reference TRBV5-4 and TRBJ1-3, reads ETGVTQSPTHLIKTRGQQVTLRCSSQSGHNTVSWYQQALGQGPQFIFQYYREEENGRGNFPPRFSGLQFPNYSSELNVNALELDDSALYLCASSLDSISGNTIYFGEGSWLTVV.

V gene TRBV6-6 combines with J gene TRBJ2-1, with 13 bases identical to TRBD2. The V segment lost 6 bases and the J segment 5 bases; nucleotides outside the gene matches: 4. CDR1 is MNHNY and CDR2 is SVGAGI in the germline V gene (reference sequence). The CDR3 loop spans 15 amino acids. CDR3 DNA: TGTGCCAGCAGCCGCGGACTAGCGGGGGACAATGAGCAGTTCTTC. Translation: CASSRGLAGDNEQFF.

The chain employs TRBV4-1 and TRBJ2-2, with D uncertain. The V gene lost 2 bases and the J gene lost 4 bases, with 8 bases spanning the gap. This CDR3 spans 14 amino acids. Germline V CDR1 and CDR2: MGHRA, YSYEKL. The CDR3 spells CASSQLDFTGELFF. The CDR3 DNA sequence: TGCGCCAGCAGCCAACTCGACTTCACCGGGGAGCTGTTTTTT.

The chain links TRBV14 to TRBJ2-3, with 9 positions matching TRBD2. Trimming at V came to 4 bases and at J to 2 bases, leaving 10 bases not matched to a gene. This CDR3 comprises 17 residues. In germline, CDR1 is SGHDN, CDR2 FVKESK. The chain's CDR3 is CASSPGATSGNTDTQYF. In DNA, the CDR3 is TGTGCCAGCAGCCCCGGGGCGACTAGCGGTAACACAGATACGCAGTATTTT.

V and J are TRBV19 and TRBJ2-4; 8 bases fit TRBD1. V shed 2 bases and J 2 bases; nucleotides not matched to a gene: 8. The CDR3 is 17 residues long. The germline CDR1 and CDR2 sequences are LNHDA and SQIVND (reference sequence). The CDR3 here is CASSIRGQGATKNIQYF. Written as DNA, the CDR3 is TGTGCCAGTAGTATAAGGGGGCAGGGGGCGACCAAAAACATTCAGTACTTC.

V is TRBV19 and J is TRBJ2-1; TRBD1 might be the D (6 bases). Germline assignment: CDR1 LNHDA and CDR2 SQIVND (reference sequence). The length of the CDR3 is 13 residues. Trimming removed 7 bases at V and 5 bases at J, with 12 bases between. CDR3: CASMAGADNEQFF. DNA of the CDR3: TGTGCCAGTATGGCAGGGGCCGACAATGAGCAGTTCTTC.

CDR3 loop: CASSEGKRQRWTNEQFF. The CDR3 region has the DNA TGTGCCAGCAGTGAAGGGAAGCGGCAGCGTTGGACCAATGAGCAGTTCTTC. The chain links TRBV2 to TRBJ2-1; a possible D gene is TRBD2 (5 bases). The CDR3 is 17 amino acids. Germline-derived CDR1 and CDR2 are SNHLY and FYNNEI. The V end lost 1 base, the J end lost 6 bases, and 19 bases lay between the germline ends.

CDR3 DNA: TGTGCCAGCAGCTTGGACAGGTTCTCTGGAAACACCATATATTTT. Protein sequence: CASSLDRFSGNTIYF. The chain links TRBV7-2 to TRBJ1-3, with 7 bases identical to TRBD1. The germline CDR1 and CDR2 sequences are SGHTA and FQGNSA. The CDR3 runs 15 residues. J lost 0 bases, V lost 3 bases, and 2 bases had no gene match.

The CDR3 protein is CASRGSRLRLAGVSISDTQYF. DNA for the CDR3: TGTGCCAGCAGGGGGTCCCGCCTCCGACTAGCGGGAGTTTCCATCTCAGATACGCAGTATTTT. The rearrangement links TRBV2 to TRBJ2-3; 12 nucleotides agree with TRBD2. The CDR3 loop spans 21 amino acids. From germline, CDR1 is SNHLY and CDR2 FYNNEI. V lost 6 bases to trimming and J lost 4 bases; unmatched junction nucleotides: 23.

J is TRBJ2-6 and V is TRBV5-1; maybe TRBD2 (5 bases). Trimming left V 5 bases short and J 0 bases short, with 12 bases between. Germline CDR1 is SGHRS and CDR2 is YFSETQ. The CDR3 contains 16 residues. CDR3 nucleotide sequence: TGCGCCAGCAGAGGAGACGCGGGCTCTGGGGCCAACGTCCTGACTTTC. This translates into CASRGDAGSGANVLTF. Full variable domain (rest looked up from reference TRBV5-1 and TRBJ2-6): KAGVTQTPRYLIKTRGQQVTLSCSPISGHRSVSWYQQTPGQGLQFLFEYFSETQRNKGNFPGRFSGRQFSNSRSEMNVSTLELGDSALYLCASRGDAGSGANVLTFGAGSRLTVL.

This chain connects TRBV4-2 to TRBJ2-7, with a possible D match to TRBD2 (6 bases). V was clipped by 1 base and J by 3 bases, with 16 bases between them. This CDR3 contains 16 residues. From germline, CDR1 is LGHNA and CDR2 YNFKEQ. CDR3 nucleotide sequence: TGTGCCAGCAGCCAAGCGGAGGGGCAGGAAAACTACGAGCAGTACTTC. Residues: CASSQAEGQENYEQYF.

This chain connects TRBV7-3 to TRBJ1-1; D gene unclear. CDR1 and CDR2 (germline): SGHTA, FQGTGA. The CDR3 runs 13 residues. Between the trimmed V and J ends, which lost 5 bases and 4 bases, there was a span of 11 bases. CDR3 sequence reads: CASSPPGSTEAFF. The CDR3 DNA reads TGTGCCAGCAGCCCCCCAGGAAGCACTGAAGCTTTCTTT.

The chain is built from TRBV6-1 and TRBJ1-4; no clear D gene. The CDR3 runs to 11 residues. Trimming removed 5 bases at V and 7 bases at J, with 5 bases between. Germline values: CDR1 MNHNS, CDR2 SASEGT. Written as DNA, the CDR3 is TGTGCCAGCAGTCCTCGTGAAAAACTGTTTTTT. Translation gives CASSPREKLFF.

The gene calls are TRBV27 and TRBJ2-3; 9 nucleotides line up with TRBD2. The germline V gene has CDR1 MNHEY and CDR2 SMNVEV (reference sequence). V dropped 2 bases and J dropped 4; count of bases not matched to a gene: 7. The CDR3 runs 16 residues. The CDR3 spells CASSLVGGRGPDTQYF. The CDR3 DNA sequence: TGTGCCAGCAGTTTAGTGGGCGGGAGGGGCCCAGATACGCAGTATTTT.

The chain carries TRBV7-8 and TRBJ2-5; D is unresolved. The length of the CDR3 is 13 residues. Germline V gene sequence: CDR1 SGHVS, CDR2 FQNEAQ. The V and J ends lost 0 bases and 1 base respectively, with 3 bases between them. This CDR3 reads CASSLARQETQYF. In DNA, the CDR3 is TGTGCCAGCAGCTTAGCGCGCCAAGAGACCCAGTACTTC.

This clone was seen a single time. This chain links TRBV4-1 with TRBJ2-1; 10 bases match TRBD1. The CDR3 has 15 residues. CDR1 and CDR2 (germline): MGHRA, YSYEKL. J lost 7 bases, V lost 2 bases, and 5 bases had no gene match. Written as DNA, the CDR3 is TGCGCCAGCAGCCAATGGGACAGGGGTGGGAATGAGCAGTTCTTC. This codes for CASSQWDRGGNEQFF.

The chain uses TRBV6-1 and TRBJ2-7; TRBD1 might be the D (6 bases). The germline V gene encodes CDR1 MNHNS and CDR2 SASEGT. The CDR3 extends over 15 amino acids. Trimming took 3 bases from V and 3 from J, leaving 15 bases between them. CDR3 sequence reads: CASSDRRTELYEQYF. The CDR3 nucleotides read TGTGCCAGCAGTGACCGACGGACAGAGCTCTACGAGCAGTACTTC.

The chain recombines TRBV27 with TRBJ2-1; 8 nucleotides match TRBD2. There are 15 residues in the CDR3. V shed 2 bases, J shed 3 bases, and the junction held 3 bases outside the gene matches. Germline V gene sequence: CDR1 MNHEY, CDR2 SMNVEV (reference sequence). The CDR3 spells CASSLVAGFYNEQFF. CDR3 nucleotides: TGTGCCAGCAGTTTAGTAGCGGGGTTCTACAATGAGCAGTTCTTC.

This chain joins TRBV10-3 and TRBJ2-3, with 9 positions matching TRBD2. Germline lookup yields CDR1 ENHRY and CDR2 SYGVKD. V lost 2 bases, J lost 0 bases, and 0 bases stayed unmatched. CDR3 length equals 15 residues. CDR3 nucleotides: TGTGCCATCAGTGAGGCGGGAGGGAGCACAGATACGCAGTATTTT. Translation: CAISEAGGSTDTQYF.

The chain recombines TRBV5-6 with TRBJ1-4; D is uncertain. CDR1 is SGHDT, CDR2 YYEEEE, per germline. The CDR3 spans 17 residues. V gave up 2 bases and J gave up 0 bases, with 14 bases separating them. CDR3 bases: TGTGCCAGCAGCTTAAGTCCGGGGTTGGCAACTAATGAAAAACTGTTTTTT. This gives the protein CASSLSPGLATNEKLFF. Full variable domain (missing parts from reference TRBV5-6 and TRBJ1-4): DAGVTQSPTHLIKTRGQQVTLRCSPKSGHDTVSWYQQALGQGPQFIFQYYEEEERQRGNFPDRFSGHQFPNYSSELNVNALLLGDSALYLCASSLSPGLATNEKLFFGSGTQLSVL.

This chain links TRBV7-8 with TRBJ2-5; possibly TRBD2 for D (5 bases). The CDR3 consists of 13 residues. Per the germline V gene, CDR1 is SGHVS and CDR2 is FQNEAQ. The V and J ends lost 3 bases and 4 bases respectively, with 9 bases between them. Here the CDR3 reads CASSFPGRETQYF. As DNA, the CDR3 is TGTGCCAGCAGCTTTCCGGGAAGAGAGACCCAGTACTTC.

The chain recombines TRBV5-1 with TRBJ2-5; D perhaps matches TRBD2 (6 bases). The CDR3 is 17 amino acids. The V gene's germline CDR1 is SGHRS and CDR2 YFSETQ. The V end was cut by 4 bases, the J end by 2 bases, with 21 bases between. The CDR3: CASSPNAGTGRQETQYF. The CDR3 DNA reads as TGCGCCAGCAGCCCAAACGCCGGGACGGGGAGGCAAGAGACCCAGTACTTC.

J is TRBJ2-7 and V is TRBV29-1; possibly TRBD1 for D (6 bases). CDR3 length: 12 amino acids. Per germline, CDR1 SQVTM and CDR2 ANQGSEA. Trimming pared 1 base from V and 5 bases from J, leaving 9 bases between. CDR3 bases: TGCAGCGTTGAAGGGACAGCCAACGAGCAGTACTTC. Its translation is CSVEGTANEQYF.

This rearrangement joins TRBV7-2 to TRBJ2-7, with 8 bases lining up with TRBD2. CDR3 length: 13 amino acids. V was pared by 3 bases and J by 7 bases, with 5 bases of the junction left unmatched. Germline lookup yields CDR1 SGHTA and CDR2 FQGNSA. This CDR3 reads CASSFQRETEQYF. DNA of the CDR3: TGTGCCAGCAGCTTCCAGCGGGAGACGGAGCAGTACTTC.

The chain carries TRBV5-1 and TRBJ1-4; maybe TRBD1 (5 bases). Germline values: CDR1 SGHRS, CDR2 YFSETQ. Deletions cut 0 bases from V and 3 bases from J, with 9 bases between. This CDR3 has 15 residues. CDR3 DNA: TGCGCCAGCAGCTTGGAAACAGGACCTAATGAAAAACTGTTTTTT. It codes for CASSLETGPNEKLFF.

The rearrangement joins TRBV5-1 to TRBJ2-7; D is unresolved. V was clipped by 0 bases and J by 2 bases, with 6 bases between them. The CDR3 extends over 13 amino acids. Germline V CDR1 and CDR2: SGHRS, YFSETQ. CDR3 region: CASSLERTYEQYF. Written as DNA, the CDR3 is TGCGCCAGCAGCTTGGAGAGGACCTACGAGCAGTACTTC. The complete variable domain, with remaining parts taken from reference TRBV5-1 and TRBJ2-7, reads KAGVTQTPRYLIKTRGQQVTLSCSPISGHRSVSWYQQTPGQGLQFLFEYFSETQRNKGNFPGRFSGRQFSNSRSEMNVSTLELGDSALYLCASSLERTYEQYFGPGTRLTVT.

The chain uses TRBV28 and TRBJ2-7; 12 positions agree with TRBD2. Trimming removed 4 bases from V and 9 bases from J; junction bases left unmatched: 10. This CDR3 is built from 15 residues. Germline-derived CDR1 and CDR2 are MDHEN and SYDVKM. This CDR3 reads CASSSASTSGSRQYF. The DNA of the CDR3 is TGTGCCAGCAGTTCCGCTTCGACTAGCGGGAGCCGGCAGTACTTC. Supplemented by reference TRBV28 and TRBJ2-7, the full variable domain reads DVKVTQSSRYLVKRTGEKVFLECVQDMDHENMFWYRQDPGLGLRLIYFSYDVKMKEKGDIPEGYSVSREKKERFSLILESASTNQTSMYLCASSSASTSGSRQYFGPGTRLTVT.

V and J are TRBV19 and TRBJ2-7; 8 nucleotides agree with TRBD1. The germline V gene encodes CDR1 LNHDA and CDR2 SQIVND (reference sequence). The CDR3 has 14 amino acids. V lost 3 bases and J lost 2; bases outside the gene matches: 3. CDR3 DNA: TGTGCCAGTAGTATCCGGACAGGGACCTACGAGCAGTACTTC. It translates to CASSIRTGTYEQYF.

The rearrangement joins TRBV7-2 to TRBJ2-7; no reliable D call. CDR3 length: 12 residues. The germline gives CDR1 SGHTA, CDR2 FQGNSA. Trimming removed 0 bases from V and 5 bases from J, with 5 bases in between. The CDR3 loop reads CASSLAFNEQYF. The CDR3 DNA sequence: TGTGCCAGCAGCTTAGCGTTTAACGAGCAGTACTTC.